Presented here are 14 T cell receptor beta chains from one specimen sequenced in a study of CD8+ T cells in alopecia areata. Investigators isolated RNA and reverse transcribed it into cDNA to act as the sequencing template. Clones were sequenced by immunoSEQ multiplex PCR, and TCRdb holds only the in-frame ones, with some missing. The data contain 200,000 to 250,000 clones, approximately 53% of them singletons. The sample consisted of CD8+ T cells sorted from blood. The receptor set was obtained from a human donor in good health.

The chain joins TRBV11-2 to TRBJ2-5; D perhaps matches TRBD1 (6 bases). Germline CDR1 and CDR2: SGHAT and FQNNGV. The CDR3 sequence is 16 residues long. Trimming pared 4 bases from V and 5 bases from J, leaving 20 bases between. Here the CDR3 reads CASSSSTGSEFETQYF. CDR3 DNA: TGTGCCAGCAGCTCGAGTACAGGGTCGGAATTTGAGACCCAGTACTTC.

The chain joins TRBV19 to TRBJ1-6, with TRBD1 identical over 8 bases. Germline CDR1 LNHDA, CDR2 SQIVND (reference sequence). V gave up 6 bases and J gave up 8 bases; unmatched junction bases: 12. The CDR3 has 16 amino acids. The CDR3, as DNA: TGTGCCAGTAGATGGACTCAGGGGGCGCTGGATTCACCCCTCCACTTT. Protein: CASRWTQGALDSPLHF.

This chain uses TRBV5-4 with TRBJ2-7; D tentatively reads TRBD1 or TRBD2 (5 bases each). There are 14 residues in the CDR3. Trimming removed 4 bases at V and 0 bases at J, with 11 bases between. Germline lookup yields CDR1 SGHNT and CDR2 YYREEE (reference sequence). The CDR3 region has the DNA TGTGCCAGCAGCCACGGGACGGGCTCCTACGAGCAGTACTTC. Protein sequence: CASSHGTGSYEQYF. Using reference TRBV5-4 and TRBJ2-7 for the parts outside the CDR3, the full variable domain is ETGVTQSPTHLIKTRGQQVTLRCSSQSGHNTVSWYQQALGQGPQFIFQYYREEENGRGNFPPRFSGLQFPNYSSELNVNALELDDSALYLCASSHGTGSYEQYFGPGTRLTVT.

This clone came up a few times. This chain uses TRBV11-2 with TRBJ2-7; maybe TRBD1 (6 bases). V lost 5 bases and J lost 0, with 14 bases in between. This CDR3 comprises 15 residues. The germline gives CDR1 SGHAT, CDR2 FQNNGV. The CDR3 nucleotides read TGTGCCAGCAGCCGTCACCAGGGGAGCTCCTACGAGCAGTACTTC. It codes for CASSRHQGSSYEQYF.

V usage is TRBV29-1 and J usage is TRBJ1-1, with unresolved D. V lost 7 bases to trimming and J lost 7 bases, with 13 bases between them. Germline V lookup: CDR1 SQVTM, CDR2 ANQGSEA. This CDR3 spans 11 amino acids. CDR3 sequence: CSARVVDEAFF. Here the CDR3 DNA reads TGCAGCGCCCGGGTAGTAGATGAAGCTTTCTTT.

The chain combines TRBV29-1 with TRBJ1-2, with 7 bases aligning to TRBD1. The germline V gene encodes CDR1 SQVTM and CDR2 ANQGSEA. The ends lost 3 bases at V and 3 bases at J; junction bases unmatched: 4. The CDR3 totals 13 residues. The CDR3 region is CSVDRDSDYGYTF. The CDR3 bases are TGCAGCGTTGACCGGGACAGCGACTATGGCTACACCTTC.

The chain is built from TRBV7-9 and TRBJ1-2; no definite D call. V lost 3 bases, J lost 9 bases, and 14 bases lay in between. The CDR3 is made up of 13 amino acids. The germline gives CDR1 SEHNR, CDR2 FQNEAQ (reference sequence). CDR3 protein: CASSFDDGIRYTF. The DNA of the CDR3 is TGTGCCAGCAGCTTTGATGATGGGATACGCTACACCTTC.

This clone was counted between two and nine times. The CDR3: CASNKGRQTNTGELFF. The CDR3 DNA follows: TGTGCCAGTAACAAGGGTCGGCAGACGAACACCGGGGAGCTGTTTTTT. This chain joins TRBV19 and TRBJ2-2, with no clear D. The V and J ends lost 7 bases and 0 bases respectively, with 15 bases between them. This CDR3 spans 16 amino acids. Per the germline V gene, CDR1 is LNHDA and CDR2 is SQIVND (reference sequence).

The CDR3 DNA reads TGCAGCGCCTACCTACCGACTTTCAACACAGATACGCAGTATTTT. Protein product: CSAYLPTFNTDTQYF. The chain links TRBV29-1 to TRBJ2-3; no clear D gene. The CDR3 consists of 15 residues. With 7 bases removed from V and 2 bases from J, the gap between germline ends came to 19 bases. CDR1 is SQVTM and CDR2 is ANQGSEA in the germline V gene.

This clone was picked up a small number of times. The chain is built from TRBV27 and TRBJ1-4, with unresolved D. Per the germline V gene, CDR1 is MNHEY and CDR2 is SMNVEV (reference sequence). The V gene lost 3 bases and the J gene lost 10 bases, with 12 bases spanning the gap. The length of the CDR3 is 13 residues. CDR3 sequence: CASSLTGSGKLFF. CDR3 DNA sequence: TGTGCCAGCAGTTTGACGGGTAGTGGAAAACTGTTTTTT.

The J gene is TRBJ2-7, the V gene TRBV13, with D possibly being TRBD2 (7 bases). Germline lookup yields CDR1 PRHDT and CDR2 FYEKMQ (reference sequence). V was clipped by 5 bases and J by 0 bases, with 14 bases between them. The CDR3 has 15 residues. CDR3 region: CASSPRGGPSYEQYF. Written as DNA, the CDR3 is TGTGCCAGCAGCCCCCGCGGGGGCCCCTCCTACGAGCAGTACTTC.

V gene TRBV29-1 combines with J gene TRBJ2-1, with 9 bases matching TRBD1. Unmatched junction bases numbered 14, after V lost 7 bases and J lost 7 bases. The CDR3 runs 15 residues. Germline-derived CDR1 and CDR2 are SQVTM and ANQGSEA. The CDR3 DNA sequence: TGCAGCGCTACCGATGACAGGGGGGGTTGGAATGAGCAGTTCTTC. It is translated as CSATDDRGGWNEQFF.

This rearrangement joins TRBV29-1 to TRBJ2-7; D tentatively fits TRBD1 or TRBD2 (6 bases each). This CDR3 spans 14 amino acids. V lost 7 bases to trimming and J lost 0 bases, with 16 bases between them. CDR1 is SQVTM and CDR2 is ANQGSEA in the germline V gene. The CDR3 spells CSGGAGPHSYEQYF. The CDR3 DNA follows: TGCAGCGGGGGGGCAGGGCCCCACTCCTACGAGCAGTACTTC.

In this sample, this clone turned up a few times. The chain uses TRBV7-9 and TRBJ1-1; TRBD1 is a possible D gene (6 bases). The CDR3 runs to 13 residues. Germline V gives CDR1 SEHNR, CDR2 FQNEAQ (reference sequence). V lost 6 bases, J lost 4 bases, and 12 bases lay in between. The CDR3, as DNA: TGTGCCAGCAGTACAGGGTTTTCCACTGAAGCTTTCTTT. Protein: CASSTGFSTEAFF.